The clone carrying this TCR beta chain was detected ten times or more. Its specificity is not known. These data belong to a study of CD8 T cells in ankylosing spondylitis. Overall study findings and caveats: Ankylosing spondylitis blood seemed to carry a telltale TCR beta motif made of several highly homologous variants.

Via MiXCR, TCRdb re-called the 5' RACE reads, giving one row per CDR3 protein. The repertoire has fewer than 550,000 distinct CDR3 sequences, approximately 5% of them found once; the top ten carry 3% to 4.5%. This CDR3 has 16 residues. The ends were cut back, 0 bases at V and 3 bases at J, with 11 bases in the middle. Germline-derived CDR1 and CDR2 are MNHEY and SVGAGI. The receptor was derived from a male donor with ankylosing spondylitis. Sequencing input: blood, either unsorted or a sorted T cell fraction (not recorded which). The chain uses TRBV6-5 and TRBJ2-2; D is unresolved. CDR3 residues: CASSYSRILYTGELFF. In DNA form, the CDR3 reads TGTGCCAGCAGTTACTCGAGAATCTTGTACACCGGGGAGCTGTTTTTT.